This T cell receptor beta chain was identified during a study of tumor and adjacent non-tumor tissue in lung cancer. Study-wide context: There were some 11 adenocarcinoma, 2 squamous cell carcinoma and 1 small cell lung cancer cases.

This clonotype appeared once. The antigen remains unidentified. RNA was extracted from bulk tissue without any cell sorting. More than 3 cm separated this lung sample from the edge of the tumor. The CDR3 covers 14 residues. Germline CDR1 and CDR2: DFQATT and SNEGSKA (reference sequence). Notes on the study in general: In normal lung, the top 100 clones were significantly more dominant than in tumor. TCR diversity was significantly greater in tumor than normal lung tissue. Higher tumor TCR diversity was associated with shorter survival.

Three rounds of nested PCR, following a modified ARM-PCR protocol, produced the TCRbeta library. TCRdb independently ran MiXCR on the multiplex PCR reads; one entry per CDR3 protein. The repertoire has around 82,000 distinct CDR3 sequences, 65% to 85% of them found once; the top ten carry 51%. This clonotype originated in a man aged 55-75 years with non-small cell lung cancer. The sample consisted of distant non-tumor lung tissue. The chain joins TRBV20-1 to TRBJ2-5; 8 bases are shared with TRBD2. Written as DNA, the CDR3 is TGCATGGCTAGAGAAAATCTAGCGGGAGAGACCCAGTACTTC. Translation gives CMARENLAGETQYF.